This TCR beta chain was captured by sequencing in a study of blood T cells in healthy people across ages. There are 12 residues in the CDR3. CDR1 and CDR2 from the germline V gene are SEHNR and FQNEAQ (reference sequence). As regards this clonotype: This clone may be a read error of a much larger clone one base away.

Through a sample-barcoded 5' primer and a J-beta primer mix, a second PCR was run for roughly 6 to 12 cycles. Each CDR3 protein gets one entry after TCRdb re-called the 5' RACE reads with MiXCR. The table includes fewer than 2,000,000 distinct CDR3 sequences, roughly 32% detected once. V and J are TRBV7-9 and TRBJ2-7; no definite D call. This sequence originates from a woman aged 30 to 39 in good health. The specimen sequenced was blood. As DNA, the CDR3 is TGTGCCGGCAGCTTTGTTGGGCTCGAGCAGTACTTC. Encoded protein: CAGSFVGLEQYF.